Following are 4 T cell receptor beta chains from one sample sequenced in a study of blood T cell repertoires in COVID-19. The method was immunoSEQ multiplex PCR; TCRdb's version includes in-frame clones alone and lacks a portion of them. The data contain tens of thousands of clones, 78% of them singletons. The material sequenced was peripheral blood. These receptors all stem from a human donor in a cohort sampled during active COVID-19.

In regard to this clone: At the DNA level, this CDR3 is encoded by other sequences in the same sample as well. The chain employs TRBV19 and TRBJ2-3, with a possible D match to TRBD2 (6 bases). Per germline, CDR1 LNHDA and CDR2 SQIVND (reference sequence). Trimming cost V 4 bases and J 0 bases, with 11 bases left between them. The CDR3 sequence is 15 residues long. In DNA form, the CDR3 reads TGTGCCAGTAGTACCCCAGCGGGCAGCACAGATACGCAGTATTTT. This encodes CASSTPAGSTDTQYF.

The chain recombines TRBV27 with TRBJ1-4, with D maybe TRBD1 (5 bases). V dropped 3 bases and J dropped 3 bases, with 8 bases sitting between them. This CDR3 has 14 residues. Germline V gives CDR1 MNHEY, CDR2 SMNVEV (reference sequence). The chain's CDR3 is CASSLGGPNEKLFF. The DNA of the CDR3 is TGTGCCAGCAGTTTGGGGGGACCTAATGAAAAACTGTTTTTT.

J is TRBJ2-2 and V is TRBV27, with 7 positions matching TRBD2. Germline assignment: CDR1 MNHEY and CDR2 SMNVEV (reference sequence). The CDR3 runs 14 residues. With V trimmed by 3 bases and J by 7 bases, 5 bases remained unmatched. This chain's CDR3 is CASSLRERVGELFF. The DNA for the CDR3 is TGTGCCAGCAGTTTGCGGGAGAGGGTCGGGGAGCTGTTTTTT.

This chain uses TRBV28 with TRBJ1-2; no reliable D call. Germline CDR1 and CDR2: MDHEN and SYDVKM. V was clipped by 2 bases and J by 8 bases, with 15 bases between them. This CDR3 contains 14 residues. DNA for the CDR3: TGTGCCAGCAGTTTACTCCTTTCAGCGGGCGGCTACACCTTC. Translation: CASSLLLSAGGYTF.